Shown below are 9 T cell receptor beta chains from a single sample sequenced in a study of CD8 T cells in Susac syndrome. RNA, at about 0.45 to 1 ug, was reverse transcribed with random hexamers. TCRdb redid the calling of the immunoSEQ multiplex PCR reads with MiXCR, one entry per CDR3 protein. This sample has around 300,000 distinct CDR3 sequences; 92% occur once, and the top ten carry about 0.07%. The sample consisted of CD4+ T cells from PBMCs. Receptor source: a human donor with multiple sclerosis.

The V and J genes are TRBV6-5 and TRBJ2-3; D perhaps matches TRBD2 (5 bases). The CDR3 has 15 amino acids. Trimming removed 5 bases at V and 2 bases at J, with 14 bases between. Germline V CDR1 and CDR2: MNHEY, SVGAGI. The CDR3 loop is CASSPLRRVTDTQYF. CDR3 coding DNA: TGTGCCAGCAGTCCCCTGCGGCGGGTCACAGATACGCAGTATTTT.

The genes are TRBV19 and TRBJ1-1, with a tentative D call TRBD1 (5 bases). Per the germline V gene, CDR1 is LNHDA and CDR2 is SQIVND (reference sequence). V dropped 1 base and J dropped 5 bases, with 8 bases sitting between them. This CDR3 is built from 13 residues. The CDR3 DNA reads TGTGCCAGTAGTATAGCGCGGGGGACTGAAGCTTTCTTT. Translated, it gives CASSIARGTEAFF.

The chain has TRBV27 and TRBJ1-1, with D hard to call. V shed 8 bases and J shed 1 base, with 11 bases lying between them. The CDR3 contains 13 residues. Germline V lookup: CDR1 MNHEY, CDR2 SMNVEV (reference sequence). The CDR3 here is CASHQSRNTEAFF. In DNA form, the CDR3 reads TGTGCCAGCCATCAGTCTCGGAACACTGAAGCTTTCTTT.

V is TRBV5-1 and J is TRBJ2-7; 10 positions match TRBD1. The J segment lost 3 bases and the V segment lost 3 bases, leaving 6 bases of the junction unmatched. This CDR3 region has 15 residues. Germline CDR1 and CDR2: SGHRS and YFSETQ. Written as DNA, the CDR3 is TGCGCCAGCAGCTGGGGGGACAGGGGACACTACGAGCAGTACTTC. Protein: CASSWGDRGHYEQYF.

This clonotype was recorded once. The gene calls are TRBV11-2 and TRBJ2-1; TRBD2 is a possible D gene (5 bases). Germline V gene lookup returns CDR1 SGHAT and CDR2 FQNNGV. This CDR3 is built from 14 residues. V dropped 3 bases and J dropped 7 bases, with 13 bases sitting between them. The CDR3 DNA follows: TGTGCCAGCAGCTTCATCCGGGAAGGGAATGAGCAGTTCTTC. It is translated as CASSFIREGNEQFF.

This chain connects TRBV20-1 to TRBJ2-1; TRBD2 is a possible D gene (6 bases). CDR1 DFQATT and CDR2 SNEGSKA come from the germline V gene (reference sequence). CDR3 length: 14 residues. Trimming removed 4 bases at V and 0 bases at J, with 10 bases between. The CDR3 reads CSANTSLSYNEQFF. The CDR3 coding sequence is TGCAGTGCTAATACTAGCCTCTCCTACAATGAGCAGTTCTTC.

The chain joins TRBV20-1 to TRBJ2-2, with D possibly being TRBD1 (6 bases). The germline gives CDR1 DFQATT, CDR2 SNEGSKA (reference sequence). V was shortened by 2 bases and J by 5 bases, with 12 bases between the two germline ends. This CDR3 contains 14 residues. The CDR3 bases are TGCAGTGCTAGACCACAGGGTCGGACCGGGGAGCTGTTTTTT. This sequence encodes CSARPQGRTGELFF.

The chain uses TRBV29-1 and TRBJ2-3; D perhaps matches TRBD2 (5 bases). Trimming cost V 4 bases and J 2 bases, with 10 bases left between them. Germline V lookup: CDR1 SQVTM, CDR2 ANQGSEA. The CDR3 runs to 13 residues. Written as DNA, the CDR3 is TGCAGCGTTGGTGGACTGTTCACAGATACGCAGTATTTT. Its protein product is CSVGGLFTDTQYF.

This chain links TRBV20-1 with TRBJ1-1; D is ambiguous. Germline loops: CDR1 DFQATT, CDR2 SNEGSKA (reference sequence). V gave up 5 bases and J gave up 7 bases, with 14 bases separating them. The CDR3 is 12 amino acids. In DNA form, the CDR3 reads TGCAGTGCTTACCGTGAGGTCCATGAAGCTTTCTTT. Amino acid sequence: CSAYREVHEAFF.